This TCR beta chain originates from a study of PD-L1 blockade in urothelial cancer. Whole-study context: As for prior chemotherapy regimens, patients had received 0 to 3.

The CDR3 covers 15 residues. V lost 2 bases and J 0 bases, leaving 7 bases between the germline ends. Germline CDR1 and CDR2: MNHEY and SVGAGI. Synthetic TCR analog templates were spiked into all PCRs individually. TCRdb's copy holds only in-frame clones and misses some; the assay was immunoSEQ multiplex PCR. The sample consists of fewer than 25,000 clones, around nine tenths of them appearing once. This clone is medium-sized within its sample. The TCR comes from a man aged 50 to 60 with urothelial cancer. The rearrangement uses TRBV6-5 and TRBJ1-4; D is uncertain. Sequenced material: PBMCs, taken around atezolizumab (anti-PD-L1) treatment. This CDR3 reads CASSYRRATNEKLFF. The CDR3 DNA follows: TGTGCCAGCAGTTACCGGAGGGCAACTAATGAAAAACTGTTTTTT.